This TCR beta chain was recorded in a study of cytomegalovirus exposure and HLA in healthy donors. This table comes from immunoSEQ multiplex PCR, and its TCRdb copy is limited to in-frame clones, with some not included. Among a few hundred thousand clones, approximately 87% were seen once, and the ten largest hold about 0.9%. Trimming stripped 4 bases from V and 1 base from J, with 14 bases between. CDR1 and CDR2 from the germline V gene are MNHEY and SVGAGI. This CDR3 is 15 amino acids long. Whole-study results and caveats: For most TCR sequences rarity was the rule, although some public TCRs occurred in many donors.

About this clone itself: Its target is unknown.

The sample taken for sequencing was PBMCs. This TCR came from a woman aged 18 to 35 in good health and CMV-seronegative. This sequence joins TRBV6-5 and TRBJ2-7, with D possibly TRBD1 on 6 matching bases. Written as DNA, the CDR3 is TGTGCCAGCAGTTTTCGACAGGACCTTTCCTACGAGCAGTACTTC. Protein product: CASSFRQDLSYEQYF.